This record looks at one TCR beta chain sequence and its context. Germline CDR1 reads MRHNA; CDR2 reads SNTAGT. CDR3 size: 13 residues. Trimming cost V 4 bases and J 11 bases; bases outside gene matches: 8. The sample originates from a study of PD-1 blockade in classical Hodgkin lymphoma. Brentuximab vedotin exposure varied among the patients, all of whom had relapsed after autologous stem cell transplantation. Only in-frame clones appear in the TCRdb table, and some are missing; sequencing was by immunoSEQ multiplex PCR. The sample comprises roughly 81,000 clones, 92% of which are singletons, and about 2.7% rests with the top ten.

The sequencing here drew on peripheral blood mononuclear cells (PBMCs), taken before the second cycle of nivolumab. The chain is built from TRBV6-4 and TRBJ1-5, with 7 bases identical to TRBD1. This TCR derives from a human donor with classical Hodgkin lymphoma. CDR3 sequence (DNA): TGTGCCAGCAGTGTGGACAGGTTCAGAACCCAGCATTTT. It encodes CASSVDRFRTQHF.